The 3 T cell receptor beta chains below come from one sample, sequenced in a study of shared clonotypes between healthy human individuals. Assay: immunoSEQ multiplex PCR; the TCRdb copy retains only in-frame clones and omits some. The table lists under 2,500,000 clones, around 95% of them singletons. The sequencing sample was made of naive CD4+ T cells sorted from blood. Specified subset: CD45RA+ positively selected. The receptors come from a man between 18 and 35 years old in good health.

V is TRBV6-6 and J is TRBJ2-7, with 9 bases aligning to TRBD1. The J segment lost 3 bases and the V segment lost 5 bases, leaving 5 bases of the junction unmatched. This CDR3 region has 14 residues. CDR1 MNHNY and CDR2 SVGAGI come from the germline V gene (reference sequence). The CDR3 sequence is CASSRRDRDYEQYF. CDR3 nucleotides: TGTGCCAGCAGTCGCCGGGACAGGGACTACGAGCAGTACTTC.

CDR3 in amino acids: CASSSLAGDPYF. The CDR3 DNA reads TGTGCCAGCAGTTCTTTAGCGGGAGACCCCTACTTC. The chain employs TRBV6-5 and TRBJ2-7, with 9 bases aligning to TRBD2. This CDR3 comprises 12 residues. Looked up from germline, CDR1 is MNHEY and CDR2 is SVGAGI. V lost 4 bases to trimming and J lost 13 bases; unmatched junction nucleotides: 8.

Concerning this clone itself: Additional DNA sequences in this sample encode the identical CDR3. This sequence joins TRBV4-3 and TRBJ2-1; TRBD2 matches at 8 bases. Germline loops: CDR1 LGHNA, CDR2 YSLEER. The V segment lost 1 base and the J segment 1 base; nucleotides outside the gene matches: 0. This CDR3 comprises 15 residues. As DNA, the CDR3 is TGCGCCAGCAGCCAAGCGGGAGGGTCCTACAATGAGCAGTTCTTC. Its protein is CASSQAGGSYNEQFF.